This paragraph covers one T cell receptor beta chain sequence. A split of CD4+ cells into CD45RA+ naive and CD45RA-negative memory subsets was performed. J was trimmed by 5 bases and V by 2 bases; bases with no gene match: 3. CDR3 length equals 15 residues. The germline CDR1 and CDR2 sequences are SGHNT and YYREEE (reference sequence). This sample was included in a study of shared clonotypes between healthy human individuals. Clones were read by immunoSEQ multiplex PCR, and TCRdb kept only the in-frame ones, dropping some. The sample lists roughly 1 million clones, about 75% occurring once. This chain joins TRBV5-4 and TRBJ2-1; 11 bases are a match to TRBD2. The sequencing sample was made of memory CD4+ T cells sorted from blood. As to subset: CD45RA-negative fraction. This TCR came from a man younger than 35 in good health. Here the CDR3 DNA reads TGTGCCAGCAGCTTTACTAGCGGGAGTGACAATGAGCAGTTCTTC. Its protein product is CASSFTSGSDNEQFF.